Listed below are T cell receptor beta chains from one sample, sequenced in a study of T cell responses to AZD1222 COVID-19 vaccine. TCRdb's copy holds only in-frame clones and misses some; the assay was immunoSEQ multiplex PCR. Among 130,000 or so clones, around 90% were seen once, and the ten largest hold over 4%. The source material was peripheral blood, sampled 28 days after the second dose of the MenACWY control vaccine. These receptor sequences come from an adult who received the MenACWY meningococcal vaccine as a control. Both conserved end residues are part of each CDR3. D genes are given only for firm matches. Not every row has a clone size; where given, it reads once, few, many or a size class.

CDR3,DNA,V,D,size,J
CASRGTSGRGVNIQYF,TGTGCCAGCAGAGGGACTAGCGGGAGGGGGGTAAACATTCAGTACTTC,TRBV28,TRBD2,-,TRBJ2-4
CASSKYRDSYEQYF,TGTGCCAGCAGTAAATACCGGGACAGCTACGAGCAGTACTTC,TRBV2,TRBD1,-,TRBJ2-7
CASSLLAGTSGRRGELFF,TGTGCCAGCAGTTTACTCGCCGGGACTAGCGGGAGGAGAGGGGAGCTGTTTTTT,TRBV27,TRBD2,-,TRBJ2-2
CASSLTSSGTYEQYF,TGTGCCAGCAGCTTGACATCTAGCGGGACCTACGAGCAGTACTTC,TRBV7-2,TRBD2,-,TRBJ2-7
CASSDGRVRNQPQHF,TGTGCCAGCAGTGACGGGCGGGTCCGCAATCAGCCCCAGCATTTT,TRBV6-1,-,-,TRBJ1-5
CASSYSRAGGGEKLFF,TGTGCCAGCAGTTACTCGAGGGCAGGGGGTGGCGAAAAACTGTTTTTT,TRBV6-5,TRBD1,-,TRBJ1-4
CASSAERGRYDTEAFF,TGTGCCAGCAGCGCCGAGAGGGGCCGGTACGACACTGAAGCTTTCTTT,TRBV5-6,-,-,TRBJ1-1
CASRWTGDVEAFF,TGTGCCAGCAGATGGACAGGGGACGTGGAAGCTTTCTTT,TRBV25-1,TRBD1,-,TRBJ1-1
CASSLELAGGTDTQYF,TGTGCCAGCAGCTTGGAACTAGCGGGGGGAACAGATACGCAGTATTTT,TRBV5-6,TRBD2,-,TRBJ2-3
CASSVVAATYTGELFF,TGTGCCAGCAGCGTTGTAGCGGCAACTTACACCGGGGAGCTGTTTTTT,TRBV7-2,-,-,TRBJ2-2
CASSVDGQNTGELFF,TGTGCCAGCAGCGTAGACGGGCAGAACACCGGGGAGCTGTTTTTT,TRBV9,-,-,TRBJ2-2
CASGLAGARTDTQYF,TGTGCCAGCGGTCTAGCGGGGGCCCGCACAGATACGCAGTATTTT,TRBV7-9,TRBD2,-,TRBJ2-3
CASSLGNMNTEAFF,TGTGCCAGCAGCTTGGGGAATATGAACACTGAAGCTTTCTTT,TRBV5-5,-,-,TRBJ1-1
CASSFGTGSSPLHF,TGTGCCAGCAGCTTCGGAACAGGGAGTTCACCCCTCCACTTT,TRBV7-9,-,-,TRBJ1-6
CASIPGGWANEKLFF,TGTGCCAGCATCCCAGGGGGCTGGGCTAATGAAAAACTGTTTTTT,TRBV28,TRBD1,few,TRBJ1-4
CASSQLPKISGTLGGYTF,TGTGCCAGCAGTCAACTACCCAAAATTTCTGGTACCTTGGGAGGCTACACCTTC,TRBV28,-,-,TRBJ1-2
CASSDSDRVNSPLHF,TGTGCCAGCAGCGACTCTGACAGGGTTAATTCACCCCTCCACTTT,TRBV6-5,TRBD1,-,TRBJ1-6
CASSWRDPILSGYTF,TGTGCCAGCAGCTGGCGGGACCCCATTCTCTCTGGCTACACCTTC,TRBV7-2,-,-,TRBJ1-2
CASSKAGISNQPQHF,TGTGCCAGTAGTAAGGCAGGGATAAGCAATCAGCCCCAGCATTTT,TRBV19,-,-,TRBJ1-5
CASSFPDGSNTEAFF,TGTGCCAGCAGTTTCCCCGACGGATCTAACACTGAAGCTTTCTTT,TRBV27,-,-,TRBJ1-1
CASSLGGQARNTEAFF,TGTGCCAGCAGCTTAGGAGGACAGGCGAGGAACACTGAAGCTTTCTTT,TRBV13,TRBD1,-,TRBJ1-1
CASSINRWTGELFF,TGTGCCAGCAGCATAAACAGGTGGACCGGGGAGCTGTTTTTT,TRBV9,-,-,TRBJ2-2
CASSAGLAVTDIQYF,TGTGCCAGCAGTGCCGGACTAGCGGTCACGGACATTCAGTACTTC,TRBV6-2/TRBV6-3,TRBD2,-,TRBJ2-4
CASSWFRGGQEAQHF,TGTGCCAGCAGTTGGTTTAGGGGGGGGCAAGAGGCCCAGCATTTT,TRBV28,-,-,TRBJ1-5
CASSLPLGTVSHQPQHF,TGTGCCAGCAGTTTACCCCTCGGGACAGTAAGTCATCAGCCCCAGCATTTT,TRBV28,TRBD1,-,TRBJ1-5
CASSQEGYLGYRSNEQFF,TGTGCCAGCAGCCAAGAGGGGTATTTGGGCTATAGGAGCAATGAGCAGTTCTTC,TRBV14,-,-,TRBJ2-1
CATSGGGTEERKTQYF,TGTGCCACCAGCGGGGGGGGGACGGAGGAGCGGAAGACCCAGTACTTC,TRBV15,TRBD2,-,TRBJ2-5
CASSQDLRLAGSSYNEQFF,TGCGCCAGCAGCCAAGATTTGCGACTAGCGGGGAGCTCCTACAATGAGCAGTTCTTC,TRBV4-1,TRBD2,once,TRBJ2-1
CARSLRDNQETQYF,TGTGCCAGAAGCTTGCGGGACAACCAAGAGACCCAGTACTTC,TRBV5-3,-,-,TRBJ2-5
CASSPRGRTNTEAFF,TGTGCCAGCAGCCCCCGGGGACGGACGAACACTGAAGCTTTCTTT,TRBV14,-,-,TRBJ1-1
CASSAHLWDSLDYGYTF,TGTGCCAGCAGTGCGCATTTATGGGACAGCTTAGACTATGGCTACACCTTC,TRBV6-1,TRBD1,-,TRBJ1-2
CASSKDTSHDTQYF,TGTGCCAGCTCAAAAGACACGTCACACGATACGCAGTATTTT,TRBV18,-,-,TRBJ2-3
CSVDKGVGGRGADYGYTF,TGCAGCGTTGATAAAGGAGTTGGGGGGAGGGGAGCCGACTATGGCTACACCTTC,TRBV29-1,-,-,TRBJ1-2
CASSPPGANYGYTF,TGTGCCAGCAGTCCCCCTGGGGCTAACTATGGCTACACCTTC,TRBV27,-,-,TRBJ1-2
CASSRTSGGNTGELFF,TGCGCCAGCAGCCGGACTAGCGGGGGGAACACCGGGGAGCTGTTTTTT,TRBV4-3,TRBD2,-,TRBJ2-2
CASSSGARTGGIGELFF,TGCGCCAGCAGCTCGGGGGCGAGGACAGGGGGCATCGGGGAGCTGTTTTTT,TRBV5-1,TRBD1,once,TRBJ2-2
CASKLAGGRYNEQFF,TGTGCCAGCAAGTTGGCGGGGGGACGCTACAATGAGCAGTTCTTC,TRBV7-9,TRBD2,-,TRBJ2-1
CAISDPTDYPGTDTQYF,TGTGCCATCAGTGACCCTACCGACTACCCAGGCACAGATACGCAGTATTTT,TRBV10-3,-,-,TRBJ2-3
CASSQGFAGTSVYNEQFF,TGCGCCAGCAGCCAAGGGTTTGCCGGGACTAGCGTTTACAATGAGCAGTTCTTC,TRBV4-1,TRBD2,once,TRBJ2-1
CASAGEAGELFF,TGTGCTAGTGCAGGGGAGGCCGGGGAGCTGTTTTTT,TRBV12-5,-,-,TRBJ2-2
CASSLWDRHTYEQYF,TGTGCCAGCAGTCTTTGGGACAGGCACACCTACGAGCAGTACTTC,TRBV28,TRBD1,-,TRBJ2-7
CASSEPRDTYTGELFF,TGTGCCAGCAGTGAACCGCGGGACACCTACACCGGGGAGCTGTTTTTT,TRBV2,-,-,TRBJ2-2
CASSASSGGMTGELFF,TGTGCCAGCTCAGCGTCTAGCGGGGGAATGACCGGGGAGCTGTTTTTT,TRBV18,TRBD2,once,TRBJ2-2
CASSLSLAAPENIQYF,TGTGCCAGCAGTTTATCCCTAGCGGCCCCGGAAAACATTCAGTACTTC,TRBV27,TRBD2,-,TRBJ2-4
CASSFESRGKAYNSPLHF,TGTGCCAGCAGCTTCGAAAGTAGGGGGAAGGCCTATAATTCACCCCTCCACTTT,TRBV7-8,-,-,TRBJ1-6
CASRPGTTQETQYF,TGTGCCAGCAGACCCGGGACTACACAAGAGACCCAGTACTTC,TRBV2,TRBD2,-,TRBJ2-5
CATKGAGRPYNEQFF,TGTGCCACCAAAGGAGCGGGGAGGCCCTACAATGAGCAGTTCTTC,TRBV27,TRBD2,-,TRBJ2-1
CASRRGGGEETQYF,TGTGCCAGCCGCCGCGGCGGGGGGGAAGAGACCCAGTACTTC,TRBV7-9,TRBD2,-,TRBJ2-5
CASSEALQGAGNSPLHF,TGTGCCAGCAGTGAAGCGCTCCAGGGCGCGGGTAATTCACCCCTCCACTTT,TRBV6-1,-,-,TRBJ1-6
CASSYYATRSNEQFF,TGTGCCAGCAGTTACTATGCGACTAGATCCAATGAGCAGTTCTTC,TRBV6-5,-,-,TRBJ2-1
CASSQVIGLGVNEQFF,TGTGCCAGCAGCCAAGTTATTGGACTAGGGGTCAATGAGCAGTTCTTC,TRBV14,TRBD2,-,TRBJ2-1
CASSLDPGTSGRYEQYF,TGTGCCAGCAGCTTAGACCCCGGAACTAGCGGGAGATACGAGCAGTACTTC,TRBV13,TRBD2,-,TRBJ2-7
CASIPLLGRAYNEQFF,TGTGCCAGCATCCCTCTCCTCGGGAGGGCCTACAATGAGCAGTTCTTC,TRBV28,TRBD2,once,TRBJ2-1
CASSFRQKNTEAFF,TGTGCCAGCAGTTTTCGGCAGAAGAACACTGAAGCTTTCTTT,TRBV27,-,-,TRBJ1-1
CASSTLGGPGNTIYF,TGTGCCAGCAGCACGTTGGGGGGGCCTGGAAACACCATATATTTT,TRBV28,-,-,TRBJ1-3